A selection of T cell receptor beta chains follows, all from one sample in a study of blood T cell repertoires in COVID-19. The assay was immunoSEQ multiplex PCR, and TCRdb's table has in-frame clones only and misses some. The sample lists under 130,000 clones, 70% to 90% occurring once. The sample taken for sequencing was peripheral blood. The receptors originated from a human donor in a cohort sampled during active COVID-19. CDR3s include the opening cysteine and the closing phenylalanine or tryptophan. The D gene is left open where the match is weak. Clone size appears in some rows only: once, few, many, or a class for an expanded clone.

cdr3_aa: CASSPPPRGSDTQYF; cdr3_nt: TGTGCCAGCAGTCCTCCCCCTCGGGGGTCAGATACGCAGTATTTT; clone_size: .; v_call: TRBV25-1; j_call: TRBJ2-3; d_call: .
cdr3_aa: CASSFGGKGEQYF; cdr3_nt: TGCGCCAGCAGCTTCGGGGGAAAAGGCGAGCAGTACTTC; clone_size: .; v_call: TRBV5-1; j_call: TRBJ2-7; d_call: .
cdr3_aa: CASSPQGSWNSPLHF; cdr3_nt: TGTGCCAGCAGCCCTCAGGGGTCGTGGAATTCACCCCTCCACTTT; clone_size: .; v_call: TRBV14; j_call: TRBJ1-6; d_call: .
cdr3_aa: CASSLLKVGGVRNEQFF; cdr3_nt: TGTGCCAGCAGCTTATTAAAAGTGGGAGGGGTAAGGAATGAGCAGTTCTTC; clone_size: .; v_call: TRBV7-2; j_call: TRBJ2-1; d_call: TRBD2
cdr3_aa: CASSRSAYEQYF; cdr3_nt: TGTGCCAGCAGCAGGAGTGCATACGAGCAGTACTTC; clone_size: .; v_call: TRBV5-6; j_call: TRBJ2-7; d_call: .
cdr3_aa: CASSLTGYGYTF; cdr3_nt: TGTGCCAGCAGTTTGACAGGCTATGGCTACACCTTC; clone_size: .; v_call: TRBV7-9; j_call: TRBJ1-2; d_call: .
cdr3_aa: CASSLETLVRETRQYF; cdr3_nt: TGTGCCAGCAGCTTAGAAACCCTCGTGCGGGAGACCAGGCAGTACTTC; clone_size: .; v_call: TRBV7-9; j_call: TRBJ2-7; d_call: TRBD2
cdr3_aa: CASSPPPGQIEAFF; cdr3_nt: TGTGCCAGCTCACCACCGCCAGGACAGATTGAAGCTTTCTTT; clone_size: .; v_call: TRBV18; j_call: TRBJ1-1; d_call: .
cdr3_aa: CASSPPGNTEAFF; cdr3_nt: TGTGCCAGCAGCCCCCCCGGGAACACTGAAGCTTTCTTT; clone_size: once; v_call: TRBV5-4; j_call: TRBJ1-1; d_call: .
cdr3_aa: CASSLGRDYGYTF; cdr3_nt: TGTGCCAGCAGTTTAGGCAGGGACTATGGCTACACCTTC; clone_size: .; v_call: TRBV28; j_call: TRBJ1-2; d_call: .
cdr3_aa: CASRVTTGGSEQYF; cdr3_nt: TGCGCCAGCCGGGTAACTACCGGTGGGTCCGAGCAGTACTTC; clone_size: .; v_call: TRBV5-1; j_call: TRBJ2-7; d_call: .
cdr3_aa: CASSLAGNEAGGYTF; cdr3_nt: TGTGCCAGCAGCTTAGCGGGAAATGAGGCGGGGGGCTACACCTTC; clone_size: .; v_call: TRBV7-9; j_call: TRBJ1-2; d_call: .
cdr3_aa: CASKGQGNTGELFF; cdr3_nt: TGTGCCAGCAAGGGTCAGGGGAACACCGGGGAGCTGTTTTTT; clone_size: .; v_call: TRBV2; j_call: TRBJ2-2; d_call: .
cdr3_aa: CASSRQEFNEKLFF; cdr3_nt: TGTGCCAGCAGTCGCCAGGAATTTAATGAAAAACTGTTTTTT; clone_size: .; v_call: TRBV28; j_call: TRBJ1-4; d_call: .
cdr3_aa: CASSLGVTGGFQNIQYF; cdr3_nt: TGTGCCAGCAGCTTGGGAGTGACAGGGGGGTTCCAAAACATTCAGTACTTC; clone_size: .; v_call: TRBV5-8; j_call: TRBJ2-4; d_call: TRBD1
cdr3_aa: CASSMASGFYEQYF; cdr3_nt: TGCGCCAGCAGCATGGCATCGGGGTTCTACGAGCAGTACTTC; clone_size: once; v_call: TRBV5-1; j_call: TRBJ2-7; d_call: .
cdr3_aa: CASSLLQGVETQYF; cdr3_nt: TGTGCCAGCAGCTTACTGCAGGGGGTGGAGACCCAGTACTTC; clone_size: .; v_call: TRBV7-9; j_call: TRBJ2-5; d_call: TRBD1
cdr3_aa: CASSYGSHRVYFDLEEQYF; cdr3_nt: TGTGCCAGCAGTTACGGCTCCCACAGGGTGTATTTTGATTTGGAAGAGCAGTACTTC; clone_size: .; v_call: TRBV6-2/TRBV6-3; j_call: TRBJ2-7; d_call: .
cdr3_aa: CASSLLATSGRADTQYF; cdr3_nt: TGTGCCAGCAGCCTCCTGGCGACTAGCGGGAGAGCAGATACGCAGTATTTT; clone_size: .; v_call: TRBV7-2; j_call: TRBJ2-3; d_call: TRBD2
cdr3_aa: CASSLGTGANYGYTF; cdr3_nt: TGTGCCAGCAGCTTAGGGACAGGGGCGAACTATGGCTACACCTTC; clone_size: .; v_call: TRBV7-2; j_call: TRBJ1-2; d_call: TRBD1
cdr3_aa: CASSQLTGGGSYEQYF; cdr3_nt: TGTGCCAGCAGCCAGCTAACAGGGGGCGGCTCCTACGAGCAGTACTTC; clone_size: .; v_call: TRBV4-2; j_call: TRBJ2-7; d_call: TRBD1
cdr3_aa: CASSPSGGPYNEQFF; cdr3_nt: TGTGCCAGCAGCCCCTCGGGAGGACCTTACAATGAGCAGTTCTTC; clone_size: once; v_call: TRBV9; j_call: TRBJ2-1; d_call: TRBD2
cdr3_aa: CASSPNNGRGNEQFF; cdr3_nt: TGTGCCAGCTCACCAAATAACGGGAGGGGAAATGAGCAGTTCTTC; clone_size: .; v_call: TRBV18; j_call: TRBJ2-1; d_call: TRBD2
cdr3_aa: CASKGSRTAIGNTIYF; cdr3_nt: TGTGCCAGCAAGGGAAGCAGGACAGCCATTGGAAACACCATATATTTT; clone_size: .; v_call: TRBV28; j_call: TRBJ1-3; d_call: .
cdr3_aa: CASSLEEGTEAFF; cdr3_nt: TGTGCCAGCAGCTTAGAGGAGGGCACTGAAGCTTTCTTT; clone_size: .; v_call: TRBV7-9; j_call: TRBJ1-1; d_call: .
cdr3_aa: CASSKGIKTGGAESNQPQHF; cdr3_nt: TGTGCCAGCAGCAAAGGAATAAAAACAGGGGGCGCGGAAAGCAATCAGCCCCAGCATTTT; clone_size: .; v_call: TRBV21-1; j_call: TRBJ1-5; d_call: .
cdr3_aa: CATSRDRASNRGGTNEKLFF; cdr3_nt: TGTGCCACCAGCAGAGATCGAGCTTCTAACAGGGGAGGCACTAATGAAAAACTGTTTTTT; clone_size: .; v_call: TRBV15; j_call: TRBJ1-4; d_call: TRBD1